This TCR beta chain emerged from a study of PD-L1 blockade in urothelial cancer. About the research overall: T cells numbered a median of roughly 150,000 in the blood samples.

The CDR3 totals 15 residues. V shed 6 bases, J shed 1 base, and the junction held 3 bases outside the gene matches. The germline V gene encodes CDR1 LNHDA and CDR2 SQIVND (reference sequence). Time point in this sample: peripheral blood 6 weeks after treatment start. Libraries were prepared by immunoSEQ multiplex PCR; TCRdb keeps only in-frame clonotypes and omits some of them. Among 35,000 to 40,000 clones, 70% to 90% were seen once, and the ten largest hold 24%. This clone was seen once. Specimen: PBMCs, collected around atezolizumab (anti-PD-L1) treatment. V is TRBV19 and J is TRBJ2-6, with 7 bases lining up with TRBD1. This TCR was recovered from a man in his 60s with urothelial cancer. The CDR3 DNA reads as TGTGCCAGTAGCCAGGGGGTTTCTGGGGCCAACGTCCTGACTTTC. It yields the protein CASSQGVSGANVLTF. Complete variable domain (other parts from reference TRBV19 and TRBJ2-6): DGGITQSPKYLFRKEGQNVTLSCEQNLNHDAMYWYRQDPGQGLRLIYYSQIVNDFQKGDIAEGYSVSREKKESFPLTVTSAQKNPTAFYLCASSQGVSGANVLTFGAGSRLTVL.